Listed below are T cell receptor beta chains from one sample, sequenced in a study of blood T cells in healthy people across ages. TCRdb reprocessed the 5' RACE reads with MiXCR, giving one entry per CDR3 protein. The sample consists of 1.5 million or so distinct CDR3 sequences, less than 45% of them appearing once. The sequenced sample was blood. The receptor source for this set is a woman under 30 in good health. CDR3s include the opening cysteine and the closing phenylalanine or tryptophan. A D gene is named only where the DNA matches it firmly. Part of the rows lack a size; the others show once, few, many or a class for expanded clones.

few	TRBV25-1	TRBJ1-5	-	TGTGCCAGCGGAGGGGGGTGGGATCAGCCCCAGCATTTT	CASGGGWDQPQHF
few	TRBV7-9	TRBJ1-1	TRBD1	TGTGCCAGCAGCCACAGAACAGGGGCCACTGAAGCTTTCTTT	CASSHRTGATEAFF
few	TRBV4-3	TRBJ2-7	-	TGCGCCAGCAGCCAAGATATGTCACCTTACTACGAGCAGTACTTC	CASSQDMSPYYEQYF
few	TRBV20-1	TRBJ1-4	-	TGCAGTGCTAGAGATCGTGGGGGCTTTGATGAAAAACTGTTTTTT	CSARDRGGFDEKLFF
-	TRBV7-2	TRBJ2-7	TRBD1	TGTGCCAGCAGCCGTGGGACAGGGAATACCGAGCAGTACTTC	CASSRGTGNTEQYF
-	TRBV29-1	TRBJ2-2	TRBD1	TGCAGCGTCCGGGGACAGGGACGAAGCGGGGAGCTGTTTTTT	CSVRGQGRSGELFF
-	TRBV5-6	TRBJ2-1	TRBD1	TGTGCCAGCAGCTTGGGACAGGGGGATTACGAGCAGTTCTTC	CASSLGQGDYEQFF
-	TRBV4-3	TRBJ2-2	-	TGCGCCAGCAGCCATCTAGCGAGCGGGGAGCTGTTTTTT	CASSHLASGELFF
-	TRBV21-1	TRBJ1-1	-	TGTGCCAGCAGAGTAAGGATGAACACTGAAGCTTTCTTT	CASRVRMNTEAFF
-	TRBV28	TRBJ1-1	-	TGTGCCAGCAGTTTTCCGGAGACCAGGGGCTCCTCTCTGAACACTGAAGCTTTCTTT	CASSFPETRGSSLNTEAFF
few	TRBV12-3/TRBV12-4	TRBJ1-5	-	TGTGCCAGCAGTTTATTAGGGGGGCAAAGCAATCAGCCCCAGCATTTT	CASSLLGGQSNQPQHF
once	TRBV5-1	TRBJ1-2	-	TGCGCCAGCAGGTTGGCGTTTGATGGCTACACCTTC	CASRLAFDGYTF
-	TRBV6-5	TRBJ1-1	TRBD1	TGTGCCAGCAGTTACGGCTCCGGGACAGGGGGGACGGCTTTCTTT	CASSYGSGTGGTAFF
few	TRBV25-1	TRBJ1-5	TRBD1	TGTGCCAGCAGTGAGGACAGGTATTATAGCAATCAGCCCCAGCATTTT	CASSEDRYYSNQPQHF
-	TRBV28	TRBJ1-5	-	TGTGCCAGCAGTTTCCGGGGGTCTAGGAACAATCAGCCCCAGCATTTT	CASSFRGSRNNQPQHF
-	TRBV15	TRBJ2-7	-	TGTGCCACCAGCAGACACAAGGGGGACGAGCAGTACTTC	CATSRHKGDEQYF
few	TRBV20-1	TRBJ1-4	TRBD1	TGCAGTGCCTTACAGGGGACTAATGAAAAACTGTTTTTT	CSALQGTNEKLFF
-	TRBV12-3/TRBV12-4	TRBJ2-7	-	TGTGCCAGCAGTTTTGGTCAGGAGCGATACGAGCAGTACTTC	CASSFGQERYEQYF
-	TRBV2	TRBJ2-7	-	TGTGCCAGCACCACTACAGGGTTCGAGCAGTACTTC	CASTTTGFEQYF
-	TRBV4-2	TRBJ2-7	-	TGTGCCAGCAGCCAGGGACCGGAGACAGACTACGAGCAGTACTTC	CASSQGPETDYEQYF
-	TRBV20-1	TRBJ1-6	TRBD1	TGCAGTCTACCTCACTCACCGGGACAGGGAACCACCCCCCACTTT	CSLPHSPGQGTTPHF
-	TRBV7-9	TRBJ2-3	TRBD1	TGTGCCAGCAGCCCATGGACAGGGAATTCGAGCACAGATACGCAGTATTTT	CASSPWTGNSSTDTQYF
-	TRBV28	TRBJ2-7	TRBD1	TGTGCCAGCAGCCGGGACAGGCTCCCACCCTACGAGCAGTACTTC	CASSRDRLPPYEQYF
-	TRBV6-2/TRBV6-3	TRBJ1-2	-	TGTGCCAGCAGTTACAGCCGGAGGTCCGGGTTTTCTTCCTACACCTTC	CASSYSRRSGFSSYTF
few	TRBV27	TRBJ2-1	-	TGTGCCAGCAGAGCACTCGACAGAAGCTCCTACAATGAGCAGTTCTTC	CASRALDRSSYNEQFF
many	TRBV25-1	TRBJ2-2	-	TGTGCCAGCAGTGGGGTCAAGGGGGGACTGAACACCGGGGAGCTGTTTTTT	CASSGVKGGLNTGELFF
-	TRBV2	TRBJ2-1	TRBD2	TGTGCCAGCAGTGTACTAGCGGGATCTAATGAGCAGTTCTTC	CASSVLAGSNEQFF
few	TRBV13	TRBJ2-7	TRBD2	TGTGCCAGCAGCTCTAAGCGGACGGGGGGGGAGCAGTACTTC	CASSSKRTGGEQYF
-	TRBV4-3	TRBJ2-5	TRBD1	TGCGCCAGCAGCCAGTACCGGGACAGAATAGAGACCCAGTACTTC	CASSQYRDRIETQYF
-	TRBV12-3/TRBV12-4	TRBJ2-5	-	TGTGCCAGCAGTTTATCTGACGGAGAAGAGACCCAGTACTTC	CASSLSDGEETQYF
-	TRBV12-3/TRBV12-4	TRBJ2-2	TRBD2	TGTGCCAGCAGCCCCATAATAACTAGCGGGGGGAACACCGGGGAGCTGTTTTTT	CASSPIITSGGNTGELFF
-	TRBV29-1	TRBJ2-5	-	TGCAGCGTGAGGGACACCCCTCAAGAGACCCAGTACTTC	CSVRDTPQETQYF
-	TRBV20-1	TRBJ2-7	-	TGCAGTGCTACTACAGGGAAAGAGCAGTACTTC	CSATTGKEQYF